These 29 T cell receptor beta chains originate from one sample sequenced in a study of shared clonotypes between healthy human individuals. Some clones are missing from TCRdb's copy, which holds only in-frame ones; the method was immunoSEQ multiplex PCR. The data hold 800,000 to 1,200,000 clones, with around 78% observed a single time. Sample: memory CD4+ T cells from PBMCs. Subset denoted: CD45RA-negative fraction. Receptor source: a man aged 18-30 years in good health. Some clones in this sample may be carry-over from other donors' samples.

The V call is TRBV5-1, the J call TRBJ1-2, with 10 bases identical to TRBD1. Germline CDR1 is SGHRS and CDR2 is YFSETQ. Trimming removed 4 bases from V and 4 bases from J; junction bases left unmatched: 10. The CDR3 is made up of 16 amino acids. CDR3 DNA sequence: TGCGCCAGCAGCCCCGCCGCGGGACAGGGGACCTATGGCTACACCTTC. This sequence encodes CASSPAAGQGTYGYTF.

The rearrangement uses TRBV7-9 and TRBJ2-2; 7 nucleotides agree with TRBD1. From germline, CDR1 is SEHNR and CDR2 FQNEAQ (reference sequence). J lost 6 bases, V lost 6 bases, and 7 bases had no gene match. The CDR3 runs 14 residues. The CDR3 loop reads CASSIYQGAGELFF. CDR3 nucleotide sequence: TGTGCCAGCAGTATATACCAGGGGGCCGGGGAGCTGTTTTTT.

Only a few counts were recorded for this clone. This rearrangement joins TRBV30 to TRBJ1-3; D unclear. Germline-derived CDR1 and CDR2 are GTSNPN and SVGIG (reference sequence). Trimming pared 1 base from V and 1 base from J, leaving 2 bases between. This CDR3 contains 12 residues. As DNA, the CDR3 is TGTGCCTGGAGTGAATCTGGAAACACCATATATTTT. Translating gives CAWSESGNTIYF.

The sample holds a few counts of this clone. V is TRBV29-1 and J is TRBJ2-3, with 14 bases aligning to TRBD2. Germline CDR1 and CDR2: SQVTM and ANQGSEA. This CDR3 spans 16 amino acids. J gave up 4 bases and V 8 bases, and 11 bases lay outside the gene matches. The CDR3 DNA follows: TGCAGCTCGACTGGGACTAGCGGGAGAATCTCAGATACGCAGTATTTT. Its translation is CSSTGTSGRISDTQYF.

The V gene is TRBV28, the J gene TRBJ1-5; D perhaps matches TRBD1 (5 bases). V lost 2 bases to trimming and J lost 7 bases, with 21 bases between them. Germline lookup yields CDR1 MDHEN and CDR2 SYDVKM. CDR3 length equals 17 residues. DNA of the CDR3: TGTGCCAGCAGTTTAATCGGATCGTTGGGGGAGGGACAGCCCCAGCATTTT. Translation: CASSLIGSLGEGQPQHF.

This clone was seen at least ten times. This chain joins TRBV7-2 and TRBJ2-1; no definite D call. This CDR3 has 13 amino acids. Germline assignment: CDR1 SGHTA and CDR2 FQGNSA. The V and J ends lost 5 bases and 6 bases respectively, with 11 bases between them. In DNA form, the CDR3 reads TGTGCCAGCAGCGATTACATCCCCAATGAGCAGTTCTTC. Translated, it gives CASSDYIPNEQFF.

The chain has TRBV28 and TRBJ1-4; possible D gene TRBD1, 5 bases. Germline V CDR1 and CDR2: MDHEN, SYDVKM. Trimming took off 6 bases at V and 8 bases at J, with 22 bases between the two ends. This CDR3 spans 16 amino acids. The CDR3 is CASSDLDGGAGEKLFF. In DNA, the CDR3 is TGTGCCAGCAGCGACCTCGACGGAGGGGCGGGAGAAAAACTGTTTTTT.

CDR3 loop: CASSHRVVSDTQYF. Written as DNA, the CDR3 is TGTGCCAGCAGCCACAGGGTAGTTTCAGATACGCAGTATTTT. J is TRBJ2-3 and V is TRBV7-2, with D perhaps matching TRBD1 (6 bases). The germline V gene encodes CDR1 SGHTA and CDR2 FQGNSA. This CDR3 comprises 14 residues. The germline V and J ends were trimmed by 5 bases and 4 bases, with 13 bases remaining between them.

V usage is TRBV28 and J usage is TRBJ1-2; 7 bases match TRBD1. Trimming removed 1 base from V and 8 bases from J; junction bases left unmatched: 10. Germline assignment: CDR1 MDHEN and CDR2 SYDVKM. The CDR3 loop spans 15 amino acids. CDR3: CASSLFDREVGGYTF. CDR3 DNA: TGTGCCAGCAGTTTATTCGACAGGGAAGTGGGAGGCTACACCTTC.

CDR3: CASSESGEKLFF. In DNA form, the CDR3 reads TGTGCCAGCAGTGAATCTGGGGAAAAACTGTTTTTT. This chain links TRBV6-1 with TRBJ1-4; D gene unclear. Per the germline V gene, CDR1 is MNHNS and CDR2 is SASEGT. The CDR3 sequence is 12 residues long. The ends were cut back, 2 bases at V and 8 bases at J, with 6 bases in the middle.

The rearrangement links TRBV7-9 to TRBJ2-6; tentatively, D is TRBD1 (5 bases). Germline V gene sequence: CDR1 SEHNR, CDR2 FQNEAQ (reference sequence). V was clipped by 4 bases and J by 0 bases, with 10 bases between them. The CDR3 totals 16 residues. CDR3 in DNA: TGTGCCAGCAGCTCCTGGGGCAGCTCTGGGGCCAACGTCCTGACTTTC. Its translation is CASSSWGSSGANVLTF.

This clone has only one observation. CDR3 amino acids: CASSEDRNGYTF. The CDR3, as DNA: TGTGCCAGCAGTGAAGACAGAAATGGCTACACCTTC. The rearrangement links TRBV2 to TRBJ1-2, with D hard to call. This CDR3 contains 12 residues. V was clipped by 1 base and J by 6 bases, with 6 bases between them. Germline CDR1 and CDR2: SNHLY and FYNNEI.

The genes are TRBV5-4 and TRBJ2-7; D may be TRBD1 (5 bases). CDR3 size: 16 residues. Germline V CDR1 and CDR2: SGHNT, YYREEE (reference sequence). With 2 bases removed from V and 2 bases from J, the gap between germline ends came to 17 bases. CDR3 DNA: TGTGCCAGCAGCTTTTGGAGTCCAGGGTTTGCCTACGAGCAGTACTTC. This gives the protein CASSFWSPGFAYEQYF.

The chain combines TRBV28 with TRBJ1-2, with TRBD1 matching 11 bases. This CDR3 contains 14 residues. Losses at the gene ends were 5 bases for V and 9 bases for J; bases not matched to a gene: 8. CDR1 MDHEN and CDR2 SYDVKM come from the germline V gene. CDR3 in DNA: TGTGCCAGCAGTCTCGGACAGGGGGCAAGTAGCTACACCTTC. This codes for CASSLGQGASSYTF.

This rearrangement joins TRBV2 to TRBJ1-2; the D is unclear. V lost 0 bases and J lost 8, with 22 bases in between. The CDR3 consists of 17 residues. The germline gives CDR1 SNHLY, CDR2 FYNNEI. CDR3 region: CASSEARVRRRDEGYTF. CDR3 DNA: TGTGCCAGCAGTGAAGCGCGAGTGAGGCGGAGAGACGAAGGCTACACCTTC.

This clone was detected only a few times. In nucleotides, the CDR3 is TGTGCCAGCAGCTTGGCCGGGGCTTTGGCCAACGTCCTGACTTTC. Translated: CASSLAGALANVLTF. The rearrangement joins TRBV5-5 to TRBJ2-6, with D perhaps TRBD1 or TRBD2 (5 bases each). V was trimmed by 0 bases and J by 6 bases, leaving 10 bases between them. CDR1 is SGHKS, CDR2 YYEKEE, per germline (reference sequence). The CDR3 is 15 amino acids.

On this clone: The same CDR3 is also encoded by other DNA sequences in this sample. In DNA form, the CDR3 reads TGTGCCAGCTCACCGGGACAGGGGGAGACCCAGTACTTC. Amino acids: CASSPGQGETQYF. The chain uses TRBV18 and TRBJ2-5; TRBD1 matches at 10 bases. This CDR3 has 13 amino acids. CDR1 and CDR2 (germline): KGHSH, LQKENI. Trimming removed 3 bases from V and 5 bases from J; junction bases left unmatched: 0.

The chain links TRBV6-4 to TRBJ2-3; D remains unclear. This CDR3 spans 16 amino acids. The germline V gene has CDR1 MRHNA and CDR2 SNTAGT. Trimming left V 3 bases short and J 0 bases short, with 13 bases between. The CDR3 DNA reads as TGTGCCAGCAGTGATATCGGCGGAACCAGCACAGATACGCAGTATTTT. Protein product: CASSDIGGTSTDTQYF.

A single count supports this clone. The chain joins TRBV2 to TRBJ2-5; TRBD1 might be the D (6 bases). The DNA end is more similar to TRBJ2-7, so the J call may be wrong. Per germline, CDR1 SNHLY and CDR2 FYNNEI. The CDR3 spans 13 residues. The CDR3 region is CASSGQTVYEQYF. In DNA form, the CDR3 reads TGTGCCAGCAGCGGACAGACCGTCTACGAGCAGTACTTC.

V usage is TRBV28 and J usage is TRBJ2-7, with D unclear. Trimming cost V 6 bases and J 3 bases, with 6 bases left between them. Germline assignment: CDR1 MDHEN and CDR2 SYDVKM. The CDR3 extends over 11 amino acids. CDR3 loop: CASRKDYEQYF. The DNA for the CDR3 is TGTGCCAGCAGAAAGGACTACGAGCAGTACTTC.

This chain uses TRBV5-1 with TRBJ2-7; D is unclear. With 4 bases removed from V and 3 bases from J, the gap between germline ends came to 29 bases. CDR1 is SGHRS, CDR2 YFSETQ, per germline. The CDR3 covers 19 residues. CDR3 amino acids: CASSKNSGAKSRSFYEQYF. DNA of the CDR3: TGCGCCAGCAGCAAGAACTCGGGCGCAAAGTCGAGGAGTTTCTACGAGCAGTACTTC.

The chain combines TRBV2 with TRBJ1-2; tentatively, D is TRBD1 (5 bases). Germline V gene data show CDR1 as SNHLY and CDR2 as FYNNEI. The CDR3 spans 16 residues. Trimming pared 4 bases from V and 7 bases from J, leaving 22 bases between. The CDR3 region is CASSGGWGLGVGGYTF. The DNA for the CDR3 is TGTGCCAGCAGTGGTGGGTGGGGACTAGGTGTTGGTGGCTACACCTTC.

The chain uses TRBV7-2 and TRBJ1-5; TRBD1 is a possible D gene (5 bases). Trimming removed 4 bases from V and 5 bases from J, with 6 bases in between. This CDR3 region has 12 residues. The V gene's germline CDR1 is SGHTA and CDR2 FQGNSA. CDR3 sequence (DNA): TGTGCCAGCAGCTCACAGGATCAGCCCCAGCATTTT. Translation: CASSSQDQPQHF.

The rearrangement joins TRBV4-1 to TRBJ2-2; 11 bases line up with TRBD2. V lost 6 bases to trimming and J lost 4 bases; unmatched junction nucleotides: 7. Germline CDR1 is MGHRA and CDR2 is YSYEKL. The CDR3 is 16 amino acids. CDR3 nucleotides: TGCGCCAGCAGGTTAGCGGGAGGGCCGTTCACCGGGGAGCTGTTTTTT. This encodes CASRLAGGPFTGELFF.

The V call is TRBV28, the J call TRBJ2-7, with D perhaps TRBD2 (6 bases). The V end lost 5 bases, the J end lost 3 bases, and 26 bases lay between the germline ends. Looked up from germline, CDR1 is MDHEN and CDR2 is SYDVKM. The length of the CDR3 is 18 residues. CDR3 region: CASSPAAGIRPSLYEQYF. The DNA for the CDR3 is TGTGCCAGCAGTCCGGCCGCGGGAATTCGTCCTAGCCTCTACGAGCAGTACTTC.

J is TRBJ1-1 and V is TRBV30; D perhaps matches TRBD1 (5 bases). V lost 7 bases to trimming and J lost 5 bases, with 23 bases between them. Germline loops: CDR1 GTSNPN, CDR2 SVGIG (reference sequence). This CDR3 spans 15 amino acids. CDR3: CALKKNDGARTEAFF. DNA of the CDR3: TGTGCCTTGAAAAAAAACGATGGGGCCCGGACTGAAGCTTTCTTT.

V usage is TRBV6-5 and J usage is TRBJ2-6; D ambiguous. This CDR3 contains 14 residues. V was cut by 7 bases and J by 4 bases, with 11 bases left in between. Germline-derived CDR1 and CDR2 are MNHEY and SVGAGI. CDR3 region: CASMEGYGANVLTF. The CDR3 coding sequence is TGTGCCAGCATGGAAGGGTACGGGGCCAACGTCCTGACTTTC.

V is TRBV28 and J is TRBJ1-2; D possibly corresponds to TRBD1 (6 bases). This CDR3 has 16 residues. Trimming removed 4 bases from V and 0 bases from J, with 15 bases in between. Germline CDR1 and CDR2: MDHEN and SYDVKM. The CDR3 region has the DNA TGTGCCAGCAGTTCGATCGACAGGAAAGCTAACTATGGCTACACCTTC. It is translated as CASSSIDRKANYGYTF.

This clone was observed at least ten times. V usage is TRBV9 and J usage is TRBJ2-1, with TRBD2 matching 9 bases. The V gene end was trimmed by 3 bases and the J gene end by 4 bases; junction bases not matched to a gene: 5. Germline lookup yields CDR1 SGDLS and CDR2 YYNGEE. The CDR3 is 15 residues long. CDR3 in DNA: TGTGCCAGCAGCGCAGCTAGCGGGACTTACAATGAGCAGTTCTTC. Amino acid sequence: CASSAASGTYNEQFF.